Listed here are 27 T cell receptor beta chains from one sample, sequenced in a study of T cell responses to AZD1222 COVID-19 vaccine. Using immunoSEQ multiplex PCR, the repertoire was profiled, and TCRdb retains in-frame clones only, with some absent. The sample has more than 110,000 clones; 88% are singletons. The sample in question was peripheral blood, obtained 28 days after the second AZD1222 dose. The receptor source for this set is an adult who received the AZD1222 COVID-19 vaccine.

This sequence joins TRBV18 and TRBJ1-4, with a weak D call TRBD1 (5 bases). Trimming took off 1 base at V and 8 bases at J, with 17 bases between the two ends. This CDR3 has 16 amino acids. Looked up from germline, CDR1 is KGHSH and CDR2 is LQKENI. As DNA, the CDR3 is TGTGCCAGCTCACCACAAGCGTCCTACCGGGACGAAAAACTGTTTTTT. This codes for CASSPQASYRDEKLFF.

The V and J genes are TRBV7-2 and TRBJ2-7; 9 nucleotides align to TRBD2. CDR1 SGHTA and CDR2 FQGNSA come from the germline V gene. V gave up 0 bases and J gave up 3 bases; unmatched junction bases: 3. The CDR3 runs to 15 residues. The CDR3 reads CASSLAYSGGYEQYF. CDR3 DNA: TGTGCCAGCAGCTTAGCATATAGCGGGGGCTACGAGCAGTACTTC.

J is TRBJ2-1 and V is TRBV7-2, with D perhaps being TRBD1 or TRBD2 (5 bases each). The CDR3 spans 13 residues. Trimming cost V 5 bases and J 7 bases, with 12 bases left between them. Germline CDR1 SGHTA, CDR2 FQGNSA. In nucleotides, the CDR3 is TGTGCCAGCAGCGTTAGGTGGGGGAATGAGCAGTTCTTC. It encodes CASSVRWGNEQFF.

This clone showed up just a few times. The chain uses TRBV5-1 and TRBJ1-1; D gene uncertain. Trimming cost V 4 bases and J 1 base, with 17 bases left between them. Germline values: CDR1 SGHRS, CDR2 YFSETQ. This CDR3 spans 16 amino acids. CDR3 DNA: TGCGCCAGCAGCCAGAGACCGGGGAACCCGAACACTGAAGCTTTCTTT. This codes for CASSQRPGNPNTEAFF.

This clone appeared a single time. The chain carries TRBV28 and TRBJ2-7; TRBD2 agrees at 8 bases. The germline V gene encodes CDR1 MDHEN and CDR2 SYDVKM. Trimming took 6 bases from V and 4 from J; bases not matched to a gene: 11. CDR3 length: 15 residues. The CDR3 sequence: CASSQPGLGEYEQYF. CDR3 DNA: TGTGCCAGCAGCCAACCGGGACTAGGGGAGTACGAGCAGTACTTC.

The chain joins TRBV29-1 to TRBJ1-4, with D tentatively TRBD1 (6 bases). This CDR3 spans 13 amino acids. Germline-derived CDR1 and CDR2 are SQVTM and ANQGSEA. V was cut by 3 bases and J by 10 bases, with 15 bases left in between. CDR3 protein: CSVEWQGSRKLFF. For the CDR3, the DNA is TGCAGCGTTGAGTGGCAGGGGAGTAGAAAACTGTTTTTT.

A note on this clone: This CDR3 is also generated by other DNA sequences in the sample. V usage is TRBV28 and J usage is TRBJ1-2; D may be TRBD1 (5 bases). Germline assignment: CDR1 MDHEN and CDR2 SYDVKM. V lost 9 bases to trimming and J lost 3 bases, with 11 bases between them. This CDR3 region has 12 residues. The CDR3, as DNA: TGTGCCAGTTCCGGCAGGGACTATGGCTACACCTTC. Translation: CASSGRDYGYTF.

The chain carries TRBV30 and TRBJ1-1; the D is unclear. V dropped 6 bases and J dropped 0 bases, with 17 bases sitting between them. Germline V gives CDR1 GTSNPN, CDR2 SVGIG (reference sequence). This CDR3 is built from 15 residues. This chain's CDR3 is CACYKDGRMNTEAFF. Written as DNA, the CDR3 is TGTGCCTGCTACAAGGACGGACGGATGAACACTGAAGCTTTCTTT.

The V call is TRBV7-9, the J call TRBJ1-2; D not resolved. The CDR3 spans 15 residues. The V gene's germline CDR1 is SEHNR and CDR2 FQNEAQ (reference sequence). V was clipped by 2 bases and J by 7 bases, with 17 bases between them. DNA for the CDR3: TGTGCCAGCAGCTTAAGGGAAATTGATATTGGTGGCTACACCTTC. It codes for CASSLREIDIGGYTF.

The chain's CDR3 is CASSPYLLDKPDEQYF. The CDR3 coding sequence is TGTGCCAGCAGTCCTTACCTTCTGGACAAGCCCGACGAGCAGTACTTC. The chain has TRBV27 and TRBJ2-7; tentative D call: TRBD1 (5 bases). There are 16 residues in the CDR3. The V gene lost 5 bases and the J gene lost 5 bases, with 22 bases spanning the gap. Looked up from germline, CDR1 is MNHEY and CDR2 is SMNVEV (reference sequence).

This chain uses TRBV6-2 or TRBV6-3 with TRBJ1-1; the D is unclear. With 2 bases removed from V and 4 bases from J, the gap between germline ends came to 8 bases. CDR3 length: 13 amino acids. Germline V gene sequence: CDR1 MNHEY, CDR2 SVGEGT. The CDR3 region has the DNA TGTGCCAGCAGTTACAGGGTCTTCACTGAAGCTTTCTTT. It codes for CASSYRVFTEAFF.

The gene calls are TRBV2 and TRBJ2-2; 9 bases match TRBD1. Unmatched junction bases numbered 10, after V lost 1 base and J lost 7 bases. The CDR3 has 17 residues. CDR1 is SNHLY, CDR2 FYNNEI, per germline. The CDR3 region is CASSEEPGTGWIGELFF. The CDR3 DNA is TGTGCCAGCAGTGAAGAACCCGGGACAGGGTGGATCGGGGAGCTGTTTTTT.

The chain recombines TRBV2 with TRBJ2-1, with 10 bases aligning to TRBD2. J lost 4 bases, V lost 4 bases, and 10 bases had no gene match. Germline values: CDR1 SNHLY, CDR2 FYNNEI. This CDR3 region has 17 residues. The CDR3 DNA reads TGTGCCAGCAGTGTTTTAAGGCTAGCGGGAGAGTACAATGAGCAGTTCTTC. It specifies CASSVLRLAGEYNEQFF. Combining the CDR3 with reference TRBV2 and TRBJ2-1 gives the whole variable domain EPEVTQTPSHQVTQMGQEVILRCVPISNHLYFYWYRQILGQKVEFLVSFYNNEISEKSEIFDDQFSVERPDGSNFTLKIRSTKLEDSAMYFCASSVLRLAGEYNEQFFGPGTRLTVL.

The V call is TRBV6-5, the J call TRBJ2-3; 7 bases agree with TRBD1. Trimming at V came to 4 bases and at J to 3 bases, leaving 4 bases not matched to a gene. This CDR3 has 14 residues. In germline, CDR1 is MNHEY, CDR2 SVGAGI. CDR3 amino acids: CASSFPGGTDTQYF. The DNA of the CDR3 is TGTGCCAGCAGTTTTCCAGGGGGAACAGATACGCAGTATTTT.

This chain connects TRBV2 to TRBJ1-4, with D possibly matching TRBD1 (5 bases). V lost 6 bases to trimming and J lost 5 bases, with 13 bases between them. The CDR3 runs to 14 residues. CDR1 and CDR2 (germline): SNHLY, FYNNEI. The CDR3 sequence: CASRIRGGNEKLFF. The DNA for the CDR3 is TGTGCCAGCAGGATCCGGGGCGGGAATGAAAAACTGTTTTTT.

The chain has TRBV9 and TRBJ1-3, with a tentative D call TRBD1 (6 bases). Per germline, CDR1 SGDLS and CDR2 YYNGEE. V shed 4 bases and J shed 7 bases, with 18 bases lying between them. The CDR3 length is 15 residues. The CDR3 nucleotides read TGTGCCAGCAGCACAACAGGGACTCTTGGTAACACCATATATTTT. It is translated as CASSTTGTLGNTIYF.

The rearrangement links TRBV7-2 to TRBJ1-1, with 7 bases matching TRBD1. This CDR3 comprises 14 residues. V lost 1 base, J lost 8 bases, and 7 bases stayed unmatched. Germline V CDR1 and CDR2: SGHTA, FQGNSA. CDR3 nucleotide sequence: TGTGCCAGCAGCTTAGGGGACAGCCCGGACGAAGCTTTCTTT. This encodes CASSLGDSPDEAFF.

The chain couples TRBV7-3 to TRBJ2-1, with unresolved D. V dropped 2 bases and J dropped 7 bases, with 6 bases sitting between them. Germline V gives CDR1 SGHTA, CDR2 FQGTGA. The CDR3 consists of 12 residues. CDR3 amino acids: CASSLVGNEQFF. In nucleotides, the CDR3 is TGTGCCAGCAGCTTAGTGGGGAATGAGCAGTTCTTC.

The chain has TRBV10-2 and TRBJ2-4; tentative D call: TRBD1 (5 bases). Trimming removed 2 bases at V and 3 bases at J, with 8 bases between. The CDR3 runs 14 residues. Germline V gene lookup returns CDR1 WSHSY and CDR2 SAAADI. CDR3 in DNA: TGCGCCAGCAGTGAGCGACAGCTCAAAAACATTCAGTACTTC. Its translation: CASSERQLKNIQYF.

The rearrangement joins TRBV2 to TRBJ1-2; 11 nucleotides match TRBD1. V lost 4 bases, J lost 3 bases, and 1 base stayed unmatched. The CDR3 covers 14 residues. The germline V gene encodes CDR1 SNHLY and CDR2 FYNNEI. CDR3 sequence reads: CASSGTGGYYGYTF. The CDR3 coding sequence is TGTGCCAGCAGTGGGACAGGGGGCTACTATGGCTACACCTTC.

A word on this clone: One end of the junction fails to match germline, which may point to a read error. The chain has TRBV28 and TRBJ2-5; D gene uncertain. The CDR3 runs 13 residues. Germline values: CDR1 MDHEN, CDR2 SYDVKM. CDR3 residues: CASSFTYQEAQYF. CDR3 DNA sequence: TGTGCCAGCAGTTTTACGTACCAAGAGGCCCAGTACTTC.

This clone was observed once. The chain carries TRBV18 and TRBJ1-1; D perhaps matches TRBD1 (6 bases). Germline CDR1 is KGHSH and CDR2 is LQKENI. Trimming shortened V by 2 bases and J by 3 bases, and 10 bases separated the two germline ends. CDR3 size: 14 residues. The CDR3 region has the DNA TGTGCCAGCTCACCAGGAGGGGGGGACACTGAAGCTTTCTTT. Its translation is CASSPGGGDTEAFF.

The chain is built from TRBV12-3 or TRBV12-4 and TRBJ1-2; no firm D call. This CDR3 is 12 amino acids long. The ends were cut back, 6 bases at V and 5 bases at J, with 10 bases in the middle. CDR3 sequence reads: CASRGNLYGYTF. CDR3 DNA sequence: TGTGCCAGCAGGGGTAACCTTTATGGCTACACCTTC.

V and J are TRBV7-2 and TRBJ1-3, with D possibly TRBD1 on 6 matching bases. CDR3 size: 17 residues. V was clipped by 2 bases and J by 0 bases, with 14 bases between them. The germline CDR1 and CDR2 sequences are SGHTA and FQGNSA. This CDR3 is CASSLILDRISGNTIYF. The CDR3 coding sequence is TGTGCCAGCAGCTTAATATTAGACAGGATCTCTGGAAACACCATATATTTT.

As DNA, the CDR3 is TGTGCCTGGAGTCTTTCCAACGTCCTGACTTTC. This sequence encodes CAWSLSNVLTF. The rearrangement uses TRBV30 and TRBJ2-6; D is uncertain. The CDR3 covers 11 residues. Germline V gene data show CDR1 as GTSNPN and CDR2 as SVGIG (reference sequence). Trimming cost V 2 bases and J 8 bases, with 4 bases left between them.

The chain is built from TRBV10-2 and TRBJ2-5; 10 positions agree with TRBD2. CDR1 is WSHSY, CDR2 SAAADI, per germline. V lost 6 bases and J lost 5; bases outside the gene matches: 9. The CDR3 consists of 15 residues. CDR3 region: CASSPSSGSWETQYF. The CDR3, as DNA: TGCGCCAGCAGCCCCTCTAGCGGGAGTTGGGAGACCCAGTACTTC.

The J gene is TRBJ2-1, the V gene TRBV28, with D maybe TRBD2 (5 bases). With 5 bases removed from V and 0 bases from J, the gap between germline ends came to 11 bases. The V gene's germline CDR1 is MDHEN and CDR2 SYDVKM. The CDR3 sequence is 15 residues long. CDR3 nucleotides: TGTGCCAGCAGTCCCGGGGTGAACTCCTACAATGAGCAGTTCTTC. Protein sequence: CASSPGVNSYNEQFF.